Sequencing of this T cell receptor (beta chain) was carried out in a study of regulatory T cells in long-lasting Graves disease. Time point: persistent/refractory GD, antithyroid drugs over 5 years with positive TRAb. PBMCs were the source of the RNA used for TCR sequencing. This clonotype was observed many times. Its antigen is not identified. Losses at the gene ends were 4 bases for V and 5 bases for J; bases not matched to a gene: 5. There are 14 residues in the CDR3. CDR1 MNHEY and CDR2 SVGEGT come from the germline V gene. Building of the TCR beta libraries involved iRepertoire HTBI primers and Arm-PCR of CDR3 regions. In the original processing: The identification of 60 or so TRBV and some 14 TRBJ segments was made across samples. Using its own MiXCR run on the multiplex PCR reads, TCRdb lists one record per CDR3 protein. TCRdb assigned the V and J calls; the authors' analysis was not used. The repertoire includes around 450,000 distinct CDR3 sequences, about 22% of them detected once, and roughly 7% sits in the top ten.

Points from the study as a whole: It is possible that accuracy was reduced by the small size of the sample. Persistent Graves' patients had lower TCR diversity than newly diagnosed ones. New patients shared fewer public clonotypes (around 970) than persistent patients did (around 3,000).

The material sequenced was peripheral blood mononuclear cells (PBMCs), taken when the disease was refractory, from a patient treated with antithyroid drugs. This receptor was identified in a female donor with Graves disease. The chain is built from TRBV6-2 or TRBV6-3 and TRBJ2-5; 9 bases agree with TRBD2. The CDR3 here is CASSWREGRETQYF. The CDR3 nucleotides are TGTGCCAGCAGTTGGCGGGAGGGCCGGGAGACCCAGTACTTC.